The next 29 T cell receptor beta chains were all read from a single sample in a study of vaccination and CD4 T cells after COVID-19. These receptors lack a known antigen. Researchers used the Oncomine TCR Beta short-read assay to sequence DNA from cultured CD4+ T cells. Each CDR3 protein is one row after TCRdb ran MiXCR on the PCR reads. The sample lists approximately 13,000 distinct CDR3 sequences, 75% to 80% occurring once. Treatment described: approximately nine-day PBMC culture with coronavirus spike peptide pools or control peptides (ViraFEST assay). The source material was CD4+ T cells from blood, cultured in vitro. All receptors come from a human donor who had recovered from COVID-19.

The CDR3 DNA reads as TGTGCCAGCAGTTTATTTCGCGGGGGAAGTGGGCTCCGCACAGATACGCAGTATTTT. Translating gives CASSLFRGGSGLRTDTQYF. The chain has TRBV27 and TRBJ2-3; 7 bases agree with TRBD2. Germline CDR1 is MNHEY and CDR2 is SMNVEV (reference sequence). The trim removed 1 base at V and 1 base at J, leaving 14 bases unmatched. This CDR3 has 19 residues.

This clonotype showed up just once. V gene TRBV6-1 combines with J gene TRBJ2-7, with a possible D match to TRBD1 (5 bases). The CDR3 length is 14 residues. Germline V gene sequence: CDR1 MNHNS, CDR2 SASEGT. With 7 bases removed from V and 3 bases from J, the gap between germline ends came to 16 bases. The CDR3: CASKKGLQSYEQYF. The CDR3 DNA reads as TGTGCCAGCAAAAAGGGGCTCCAGAGCTACGAGCAGTACTTC.

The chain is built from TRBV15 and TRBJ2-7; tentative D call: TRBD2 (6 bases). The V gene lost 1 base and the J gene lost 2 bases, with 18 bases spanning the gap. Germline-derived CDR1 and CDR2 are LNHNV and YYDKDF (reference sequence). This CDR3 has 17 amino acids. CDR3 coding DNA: TGTGCCACCAGCAGAGGAGGGGTAAGGGACTCCGCCTACGAGCAGTACTTC. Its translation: CATSRGGVRDSAYEQYF.

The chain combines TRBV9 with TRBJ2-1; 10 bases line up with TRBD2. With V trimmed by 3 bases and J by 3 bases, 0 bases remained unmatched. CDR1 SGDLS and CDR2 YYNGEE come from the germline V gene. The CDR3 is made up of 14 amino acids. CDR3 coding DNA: TGTGCCAGCAGCGGACTAGCGGGCTACAATGAGCAGTTCTTC. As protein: CASSGLAGYNEQFF. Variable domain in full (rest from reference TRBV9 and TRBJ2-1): DSGVTQTPKHLITATGQRVTLRCSPRSGDLSVYWYQQSLDQGLQFLIQYYNGEERAKGNILERFSAQQFPDLHSELNLSSLELGDSALYFCASSGLAGYNEQFFGPGTRLTVL.

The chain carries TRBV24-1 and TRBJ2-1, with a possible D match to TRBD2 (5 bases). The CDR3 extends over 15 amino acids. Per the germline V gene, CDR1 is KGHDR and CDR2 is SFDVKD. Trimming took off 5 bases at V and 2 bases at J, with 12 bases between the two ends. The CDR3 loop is CATSARVSPYNEQFF. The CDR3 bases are TGTGCCACCAGTGCGAGGGTGAGCCCCTACAATGAGCAGTTCTTC.

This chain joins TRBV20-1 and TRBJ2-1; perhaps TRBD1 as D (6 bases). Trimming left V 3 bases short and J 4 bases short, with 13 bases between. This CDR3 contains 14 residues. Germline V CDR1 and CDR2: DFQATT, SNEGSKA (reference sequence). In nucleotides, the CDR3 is TGCAGTGCTAGGAGGGGGTCGCTATACAATGAGCAGTTCTTC. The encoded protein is CSARRGSLYNEQFF.

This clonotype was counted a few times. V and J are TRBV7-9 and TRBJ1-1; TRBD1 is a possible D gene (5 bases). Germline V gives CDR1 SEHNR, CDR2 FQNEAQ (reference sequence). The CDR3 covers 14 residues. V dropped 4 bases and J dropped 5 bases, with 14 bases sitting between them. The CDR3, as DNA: TGTGCCAGCAGCTCGTGGGGACGTCTGACTGAAGCTTTCTTT. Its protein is CASSSWGRLTEAFF.

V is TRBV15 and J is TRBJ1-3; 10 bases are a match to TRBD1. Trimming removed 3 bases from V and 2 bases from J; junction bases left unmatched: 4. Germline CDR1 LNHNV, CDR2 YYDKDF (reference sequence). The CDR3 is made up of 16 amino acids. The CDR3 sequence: CATSRGTGAPGNTIYF. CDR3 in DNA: TGTGCCACCAGCAGGGGGACAGGGGCACCTGGAAACACCATATATTTT. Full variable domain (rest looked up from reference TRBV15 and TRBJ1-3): DAMVIQNPRYQVTQFGKPVTLSCSQTLNHNVMYWYQQKSSQAPKLLFHYYDKDFNNEADTPDNFQSRRPNTSFCFLDIRSPGLGDTAMYLCATSRGTGAPGNTIYFGEGSWLTVV.

CDR3 nucleotide sequence: TGTGCCAGCAGCCCCCGGACAGGCGCGAACACTGAAGCTTTCTTT. Amino acid sequence: CASSPRTGANTEAFF. The V and J genes are TRBV28 and TRBJ1-1; TRBD1 aligns across 7 bases. The junction had 8 bases not matched to a gene; V was cut back by 6 bases and J by 1 base. The CDR3 contains 15 residues. Germline CDR1 MDHEN, CDR2 SYDVKM. Looking up the rest from reference TRBV28 and TRBJ1-1 gives the full variable domain: DVKVTQSSRYLVKRTGEKVFLECVQDMDHENMFWYRQDPGLGLRLIYFSYDVKMKEKGDIPEGYSVSREKKERFSLILESASTNQTSMYLCASSPRTGANTEAFFGQGTRLTVV.

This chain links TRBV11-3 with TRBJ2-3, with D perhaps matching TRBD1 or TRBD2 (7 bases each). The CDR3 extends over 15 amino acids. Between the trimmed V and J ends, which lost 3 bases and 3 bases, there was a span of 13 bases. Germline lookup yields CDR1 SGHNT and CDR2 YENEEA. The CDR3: CASSLGRGRTDTQYF. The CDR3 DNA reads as TGTGCCAGCAGCTTGGGGAGGGGGCGTACAGATACGCAGTATTTT.

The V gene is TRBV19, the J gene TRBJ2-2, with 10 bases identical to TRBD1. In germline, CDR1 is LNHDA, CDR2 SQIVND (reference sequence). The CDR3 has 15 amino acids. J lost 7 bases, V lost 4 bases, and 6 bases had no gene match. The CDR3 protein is CASSNRDRGIGELFF. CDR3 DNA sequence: TGTGCCAGTAGTAACCGGGACAGGGGTATCGGGGAGCTGTTTTTT.

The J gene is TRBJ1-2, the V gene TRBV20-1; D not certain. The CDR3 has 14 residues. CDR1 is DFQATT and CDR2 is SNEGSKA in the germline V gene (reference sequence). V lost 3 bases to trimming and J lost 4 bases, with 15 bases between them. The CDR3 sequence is CSARSDGKSYGYTF. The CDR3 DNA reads TGCAGTGCTAGGTCGGATGGTAAGAGCTATGGCTACACCTTC.

In DNA, the CDR3 is TGTGCCAGCAGCCCCCAGACGCCCTCACCCCTCCACTTT. Translation gives CASSPQTPSPLHF. The rearrangement joins TRBV7-2 to TRBJ1-6; D unresolved. CDR1 SGHTA and CDR2 FQGNSA come from the germline V gene. The CDR3 consists of 13 residues. V was trimmed by 5 bases and J by 10 bases, leaving 12 bases between them.

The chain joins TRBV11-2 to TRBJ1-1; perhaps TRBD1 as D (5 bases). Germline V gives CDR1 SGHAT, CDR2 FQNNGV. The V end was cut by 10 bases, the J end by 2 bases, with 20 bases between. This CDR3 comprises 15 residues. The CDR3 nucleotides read TGTGCCACCCACAATAGACAGCTACTAAACACTGAAGCTTTCTTT. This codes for CATHNRQLLNTEAFF.

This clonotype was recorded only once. CDR3 region: CASSADRDYEQYF. CDR3 DNA sequence: TGTGCCAGCAGTGCAGATAGAGACTACGAGCAGTACTTC. The chain combines TRBV12-3 or TRBV12-4 with TRBJ2-7; D is ambiguous. Deletions cut 5 bases from V and 3 bases from J, with 11 bases between. This CDR3 region has 13 residues.

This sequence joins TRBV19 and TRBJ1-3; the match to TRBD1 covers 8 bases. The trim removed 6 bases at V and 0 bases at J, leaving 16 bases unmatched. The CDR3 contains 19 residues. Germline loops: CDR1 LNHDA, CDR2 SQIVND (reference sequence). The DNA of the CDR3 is TGTGCCAGTAGCCGCGGCGGGACAGGAAATATTGGCTCTGGAAACACCATATATTTT. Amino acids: CASSRGGTGNIGSGNTIYF.

Here the CDR3 reads CASSLLPSGHTDTQYF. The CDR3 nucleotides read TGTGCCAGCAGCTTATTACCCAGTGGTCACACAGATACGCAGTATTTT. This sequence joins TRBV7-2 and TRBJ2-3; D gene uncertain. V was trimmed by 2 bases and J by 2 bases, leaving 14 bases between them. The germline V gene has CDR1 SGHTA and CDR2 FQGNSA. The CDR3 runs 16 residues.

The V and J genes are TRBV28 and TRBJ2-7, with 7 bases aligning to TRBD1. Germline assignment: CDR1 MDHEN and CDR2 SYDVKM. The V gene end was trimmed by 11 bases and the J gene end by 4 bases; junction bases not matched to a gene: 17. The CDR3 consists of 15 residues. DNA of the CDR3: TGTGCCGCCTTTCCTCCGGGACAGATATTTTACGAGCAGTACTTC. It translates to CAAFPPGQIFYEQYF.

CDR3 in amino acids: CASSFRDRITGYTF. CDR3 in DNA: TGTGCCAGCAGTTTCCGGGACAGGATAACTGGCTACACCTTC. The chain links TRBV6-5 to TRBJ1-2; 8 nucleotides line up with TRBD1. The CDR3 loop spans 14 amino acids. V was pared by 4 bases and J by 7 bases, with 8 bases of the junction left unmatched. Germline CDR1 and CDR2: MNHEY and SVGAGI.

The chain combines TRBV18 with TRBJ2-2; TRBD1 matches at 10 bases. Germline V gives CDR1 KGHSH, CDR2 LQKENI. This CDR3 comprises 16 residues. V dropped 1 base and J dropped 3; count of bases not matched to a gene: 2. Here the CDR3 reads CASSPLGQGYTGELFF. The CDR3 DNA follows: TGTGCCAGCTCACCACTGGGACAGGGGTACACCGGGGAGCTGTTTTTT.

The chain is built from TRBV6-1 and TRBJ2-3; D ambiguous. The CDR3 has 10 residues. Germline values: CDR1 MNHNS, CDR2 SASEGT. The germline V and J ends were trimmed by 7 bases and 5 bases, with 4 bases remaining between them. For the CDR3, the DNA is TGTGCCAGCACAGGAGATACGCAGTATTTT. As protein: CASTGDTQYF.

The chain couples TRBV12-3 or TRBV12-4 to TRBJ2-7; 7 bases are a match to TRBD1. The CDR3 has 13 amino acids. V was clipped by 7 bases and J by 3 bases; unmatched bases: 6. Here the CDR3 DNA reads TGTGCCAGCACCAAAGGGACAGTCTACGAGCAGTACTTC. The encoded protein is CASTKGTVYEQYF.

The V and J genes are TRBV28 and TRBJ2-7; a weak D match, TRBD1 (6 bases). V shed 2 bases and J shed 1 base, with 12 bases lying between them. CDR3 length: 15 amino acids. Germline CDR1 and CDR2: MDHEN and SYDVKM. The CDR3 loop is CASSLLQGLSYEQYF. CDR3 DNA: TGTGCCAGCAGTTTACTCCAGGGGCTTTCCTACGAGCAGTACTTC.

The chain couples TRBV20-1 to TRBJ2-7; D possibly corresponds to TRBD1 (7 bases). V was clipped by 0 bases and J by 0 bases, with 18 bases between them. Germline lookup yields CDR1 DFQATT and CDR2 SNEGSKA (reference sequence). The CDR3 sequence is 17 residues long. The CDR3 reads CSARDRGRQGLSYEQYF. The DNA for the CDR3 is TGCAGTGCTAGAGATCGGGGGCGACAGGGACTCTCCTACGAGCAGTACTTC.

CDR3: CSASDKARNLAYSNQPQHF. The CDR3 DNA sequence: TGCAGTGCTAGTGACAAAGCAAGGAATCTTGCATATAGCAATCAGCCCCAGCATTTT. The V and J genes are TRBV20-1 and TRBJ1-5; the D is unclear. The CDR3 covers 19 residues. Per the germline V gene, CDR1 is DFQATT and CDR2 is SNEGSKA (reference sequence). Trimming shortened V by 3 bases and J by 0 bases, and 24 bases separated the two germline ends.

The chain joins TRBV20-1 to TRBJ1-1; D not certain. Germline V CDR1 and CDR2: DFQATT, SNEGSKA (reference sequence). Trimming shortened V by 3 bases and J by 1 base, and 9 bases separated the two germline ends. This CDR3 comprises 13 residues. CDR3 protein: CSARGRTNTEAFF. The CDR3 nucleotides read TGCAGTGCTAGGGGGAGAACGAACACTGAAGCTTTCTTT.

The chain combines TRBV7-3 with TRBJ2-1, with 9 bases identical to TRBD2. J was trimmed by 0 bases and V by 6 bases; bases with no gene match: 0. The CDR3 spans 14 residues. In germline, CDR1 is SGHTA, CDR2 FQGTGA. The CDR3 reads CASRLAGSYNEQFF. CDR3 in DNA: TGTGCCAGCAGACTAGCGGGCTCCTACAATGAGCAGTTCTTC.

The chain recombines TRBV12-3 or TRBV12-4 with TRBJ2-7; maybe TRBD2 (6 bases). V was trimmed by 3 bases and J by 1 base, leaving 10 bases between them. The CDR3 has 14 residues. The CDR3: CASSLRGGSYEQYF. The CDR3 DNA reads TGTGCCAGCAGTTTGAGGGGAGGATCCTACGAGCAGTACTTC.

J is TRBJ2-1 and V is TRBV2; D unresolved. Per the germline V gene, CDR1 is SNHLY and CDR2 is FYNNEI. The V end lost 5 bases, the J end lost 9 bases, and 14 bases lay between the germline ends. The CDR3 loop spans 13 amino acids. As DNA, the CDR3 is TGTGCCAGCAGTCATGGCGAGTCTGGTGAGCAGTTCTTC. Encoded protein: CASSHGESGEQFF. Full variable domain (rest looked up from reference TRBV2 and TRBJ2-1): EPEVTQTPSHQVTQMGQEVILRCVPISNHLYFYWYRQILGQKVEFLVSFYNNEISEKSEIFDDQFSVERPDGSNFTLKIRSTKLEDSAMYFCASSHGESGEQFFGPGTRLTVL.